The following is a T cell receptor (beta chain) sequence with its context. At one end, the junction sequence differs from germline, possibly due to a read error. Original methodology: Reference gene primers were amplified, and this amplification served to estimate nucleated cell counts. Some clones are missing from TCRdb's copy, which holds only in-frame ones; the method was immunoSEQ multiplex PCR. V, J and clone size were drawn from that table, and D and trimming were deduced from the DNA. The data hold around 270,000 clones, with around 89% observed a single time. The sample comes from a study of blood T cell repertoires in COVID-19. Across the study: COVID-19 samples collected from the United States, Italy and Spain covered acute and convalescent phases. T cells, B-cell-depleted T cells, or PBMCs supplied cDNA or gDNA.

The clonotype was recovered from a man in his thirties or forties with acute or convalescent COVID-19. The sample was peripheral blood.

This CDR3 reads CASSVQLAGVSPHLF. In DNA, the CDR3 is TGTGCCAGTAGTGTCCAACTAGCGGGCGTCTCTCCCCACCTCTTC. The J gene is TRBJ2-1, the V gene TRBV19, with TRBD2 matching 9 bases. The CDR3 is 15 amino acids. Germline-derived CDR1 and CDR2 are LNHDA and SQIVND (reference sequence).